The 13 T cell receptor beta chains in this list originate from one sample, sequenced in a study of lymphopenia after photon versus proton radiotherapy. Method: immunoSEQ multiplex PCR; TCRdb's copy keeps in-frame clones and lacks some. The sample includes around 31,000 clones, approximately 92% seen only once; the top ten take more than 6.5%. The material sequenced was peripheral blood, taken from a patient treated with proton-based radiotherapy. The receptors were sampled from a woman aged 65 to 85 with pancreatic cancer. Some clones in this sample may be carry-over from other donors' samples.

The rearrangement uses TRBV6-1 and TRBJ2-3; 11 bases are shared with TRBD2. In germline, CDR1 is MNHNS, CDR2 SASEGT. V dropped 3 bases and J dropped 1; count of bases not matched to a gene: 3. CDR3 length equals 16 residues. CDR3 loop: CASSETTSGGTDTQYF. DNA of the CDR3: TGTGCCAGCAGTGAGACGACTAGCGGGGGCACAGATACGCAGTATTTT.

V gene TRBV19 combines with J gene TRBJ2-4; the match to TRBD1 covers 8 bases. Germline V lookup: CDR1 LNHDA, CDR2 SQIVND (reference sequence). V dropped 6 bases and J dropped 3; count of bases not matched to a gene: 4. The CDR3 sequence is 14 residues long. The CDR3 sequence: CASRIQGDKNIQYF. The CDR3 DNA sequence: TGTGCCAGTAGAATACAGGGGGACAAAAACATTCAGTACTTC.

The rearrangement joins TRBV28 to TRBJ2-7; a weak D match, TRBD2 (6 bases). Germline CDR1 and CDR2: MDHEN and SYDVKM. This CDR3 is 14 amino acids long. Trimming removed 2 bases at V and 7 bases at J, with 15 bases between. The CDR3 sequence is CASSLPGLVEEQYF. The CDR3 bases are TGTGCCAGCAGTTTACCGGGACTTGTCGAGGAGCAGTACTTC.

This chain links TRBV27 with TRBJ2-3; a possible D gene is TRBD1 (5 bases). V gave up 8 bases and J gave up 1 base, with 13 bases separating them. CDR1 is MNHEY, CDR2 SMNVEV, per germline (reference sequence). The CDR3 runs to 14 residues. The CDR3, as DNA: TGTGCCAGCTGCTTCCAGGGTCGCACAGATACGCAGTATTTT. This sequence encodes CASCFQGRTDTQYF.

V usage is TRBV5-1 and J usage is TRBJ2-2; TRBD1 matches 7 bases. Germline V gene lookup returns CDR1 SGHRS and CDR2 YFSETQ. There are 14 residues in the CDR3. The J segment lost 5 bases and the V segment lost 3 bases, leaving 4 bases of the junction unmatched. The CDR3: CASSSLQGTGELFF. In DNA form, the CDR3 reads TGCGCCAGCAGCTCATTACAGGGGACCGGGGAGCTGTTTTTT.

V and J are TRBV5-1 and TRBJ2-1; 14 nucleotides line up with TRBD2. Germline lookup yields CDR1 SGHRS and CDR2 YFSETQ. The CDR3 is 18 residues long. After removal of 2 bases from V and 0 bases from J, the junction contained 4 bases not matched to a gene. Here the CDR3 reads CASSFTGTSGSSYNEQFF. The CDR3 coding sequence is TGCGCCAGCAGCTTCACCGGGACTAGCGGGAGCTCCTACAATGAGCAGTTCTTC.

A single count supports this clone. This chain uses TRBV2 with TRBJ1-2, with no clear D. Germline V gene sequence: CDR1 SNHLY, CDR2 FYNNEI. The ends were cut back, 7 bases at V and 8 bases at J, with 17 bases in the middle. This CDR3 is 13 amino acids long. In DNA, the CDR3 is TGTGCCAGCAATGCGAAAATGCAAGGCGGCTACACCTTC. Translating gives CASNAKMQGGYTF.

The chain employs TRBV7-2 and TRBJ2-5; weak D call: TRBD2 (6 bases). This CDR3 contains 16 residues. Trimming stripped 2 bases from V and 2 bases from J, with 15 bases between. Germline V lookup: CDR1 SGHTA, CDR2 FQGNSA. The CDR3 nucleotides are TGTGCCAGCAGCTTAACCGGACTAACCTTTCAAGAGACCCAGTACTTC. Translating gives CASSLTGLTFQETQYF.

This clone has a single count. This chain joins TRBV30 and TRBJ2-7, with D uncertain. Germline CDR1 GTSNPN, CDR2 SVGIG (reference sequence). This CDR3 region has 12 residues. Trimming removed 5 bases from V and 3 bases from J, with 11 bases in between. The CDR3 sequence: CAWSLGSYEQYF. The DNA for the CDR3 is TGTGCCTGGTCTCTGGGCAGCTACGAGCAGTACTTC.

The V call is TRBV5-1, the J call TRBJ2-7; 7 bases map to TRBD2. Germline V gene sequence: CDR1 SGHRS, CDR2 YFSETQ. V lost 1 base and J lost 5; bases outside the gene matches: 6. The CDR3 has 14 amino acids. The CDR3 region has the DNA TGCGCCAGCAGCTTGATCGATCGGGAGGACGAGCAGTACTTC. It encodes CASSLIDREDEQYF.

The chain is built from TRBV15 and TRBJ1-3; D is unclear. Trimming cost V 1 base and J 0 bases, with 10 bases left between them. The germline gives CDR1 LNHNV, CDR2 YYDKDF (reference sequence). This CDR3 has 16 residues. The CDR3: CATSRGSAGSGNTIYF. The DNA for the CDR3 is TGTGCCACCAGCAGAGGGTCAGCCGGCTCTGGAAACACCATATATTTT. The full variable domain, in which reference TRBV15 and TRBJ1-3 provide the parts outside the CDR3, is DAMVIQNPRYQVTQFGKPVTLSCSQTLNHNVMYWYQQKSSQAPKLLFHYYDKDFNNEADTPDNFQSRRPNTSFCFLDIRSPGLGDTAMYLCATSRGSAGSGNTIYFGEGSWLTVV.

The chain joins TRBV28 to TRBJ1-1; 7 nucleotides line up with TRBD1. The CDR3 has 15 amino acids. The ends lost 7 bases at V and 6 bases at J; junction bases unmatched: 14. Germline-derived CDR1 and CDR2 are MDHEN and SYDVKM. The CDR3 sequence is CASKRGGGRVPEAFF. The CDR3 nucleotides are TGTGCCAGCAAGCGAGGGGGCGGGCGCGTGCCTGAAGCTTTCTTT. The entire variable domain, with the rest obtained from reference TRBV28 and TRBJ1-1, is as follows: DVKVTQSSRYLVKRTGEKVFLECVQDMDHENMFWYRQDPGLGLRLIYFSYDVKMKEKGDIPEGYSVSREKKERFSLILESASTNQTSMYLCASKRGGGRVPEAFFGQGTRLTVV.

The chain employs TRBV27 and TRBJ2-7, with 9 bases identical to TRBD2. This CDR3 spans 17 amino acids. J lost 1 base, V lost 4 bases, and 11 bases had no gene match. The germline V gene has CDR1 MNHEY and CDR2 SMNVEV (reference sequence). The DNA of the CDR3 is TGTGCCAGCAGTTCCCTGAAGGGTAGCGGGAGTTCCTACGAGCAGTACTTC. Its translation: CASSSLKGSGSSYEQYF.